This paragraph covers one TCR beta chain sequence. This entry comes from a study of T-cell reconstitution after alpha-beta-depleted transplantation in children. This sample's TCRbeta library carried unique molecular identifier barcodes. TCRdb re-derived calls from the PCR reads in MiXCR, one entry per CDR3 protein. This sample has hundreds of thousands of distinct CDR3 sequences, with less than 20% found just once. The CDR3 extends over 13 amino acids. The J segment lost 6 bases and the V segment lost 9 bases, leaving 9 bases of the junction unmatched. Germline assignment: CDR1 SGHTS and CDR2 YDEGEE. This chain uses TRBV5-8 with TRBJ2-7; 10 positions match TRBD2. The sequence came from a male patient between 10 and 17 years old who had a stem cell transplant for acute lymphoblastic leukemia, so the T cells may come from the graft donor. This specimen was PBMCs, mostly from graft donor cells, taken 360 days after TCRalphabeta/CD19-depleted stem cell transplant. This CDR3 is CANSGTSVGEQYF. DNA for the CDR3: TGTGCCAACTCCGGGACTAGCGTAGGCGAGCAGTACTTC. Complete variable domain (other parts from reference TRBV5-8 and TRBJ2-7): EAGVTQSPTHLIKTRGQQATLRCSPISGHTSVYWYQQALGLGLQFLLWYDEGEERNRGNFPPRFSGRQFPNYSSELNVNALELEDSALYLCANSGTSVGEQYFGPGTRLTVT.